Described below is a single T cell receptor (beta chain) sequence and its context. The protocol was immunoSEQ multiplex PCR, while the TCRdb copy is restricted to in-frame clones and leaves out a portion. The sample holds about 79,000 clones; around 94% are singletons and the top ten take about 0.25%. This sample was included in a study of technical replicates of blood from several donors. CDR1 and CDR2 (germline): MGHRA, YSYEKL. The ends lost 1 base at V and 4 bases at J; junction bases unmatched: 8. The CDR3 totals 16 residues. The chain has TRBV4-1 and TRBJ1-2; 8 nucleotides agree with TRBD1. Sequencing was done on a sample of T cells isolated from PBMCs. This receptor was obtained from a human donor in good health. The CDR3 coding sequence is TGCGCCAGCAGCCAAGGGACAGGGCTATCTATCTATGGCTACACCTTC. This gives the protein CASSQGTGLSIYGYTF.